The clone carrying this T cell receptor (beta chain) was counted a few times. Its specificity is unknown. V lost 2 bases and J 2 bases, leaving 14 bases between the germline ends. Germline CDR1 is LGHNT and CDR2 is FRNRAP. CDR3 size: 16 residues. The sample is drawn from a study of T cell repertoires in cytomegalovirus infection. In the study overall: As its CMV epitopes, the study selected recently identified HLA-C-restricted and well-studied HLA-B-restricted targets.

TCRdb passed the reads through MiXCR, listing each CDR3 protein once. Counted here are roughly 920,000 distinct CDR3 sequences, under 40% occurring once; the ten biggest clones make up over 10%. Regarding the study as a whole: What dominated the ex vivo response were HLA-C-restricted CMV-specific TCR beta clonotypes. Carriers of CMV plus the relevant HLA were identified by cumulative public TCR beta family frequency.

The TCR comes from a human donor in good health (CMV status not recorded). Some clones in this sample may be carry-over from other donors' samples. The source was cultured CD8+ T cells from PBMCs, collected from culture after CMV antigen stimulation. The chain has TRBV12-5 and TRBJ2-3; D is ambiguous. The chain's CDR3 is CASGLLLTGYTDTQYF. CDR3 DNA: TGTGCTAGTGGTTTGCTTTTGACCGGATACACAGATACGCAGTATTTT. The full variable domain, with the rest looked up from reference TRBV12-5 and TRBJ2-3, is DARVTQTPRHKVTEMGQEVTMRCQPILGHNTVFWYRQTMMQGLELLAYFRNRAPLDDSGMPKDRFSAEMPDATLATLKIQPSEPRDSAVYFCASGLLLTGYTDTQYFGPGTRLTVL.